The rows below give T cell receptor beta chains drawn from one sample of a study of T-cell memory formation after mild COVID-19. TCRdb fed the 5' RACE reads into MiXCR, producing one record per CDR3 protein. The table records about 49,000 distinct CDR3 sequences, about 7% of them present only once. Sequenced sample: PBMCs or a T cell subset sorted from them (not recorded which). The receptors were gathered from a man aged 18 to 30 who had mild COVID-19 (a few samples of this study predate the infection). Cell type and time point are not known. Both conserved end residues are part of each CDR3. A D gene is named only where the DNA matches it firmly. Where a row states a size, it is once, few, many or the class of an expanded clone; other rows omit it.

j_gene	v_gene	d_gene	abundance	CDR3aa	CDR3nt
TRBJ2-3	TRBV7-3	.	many	CASSFGSPPDTQYF	TGTGCCAGCAGCTTTGGTAGCCCCCCGGATACGCAGTATTTT
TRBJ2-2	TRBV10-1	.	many	CASSEHNFPGGGELFF	TGCGCCAGCAGTGAACACAACTTCCCCGGCGGCGGGGAGCTGTTTTTT
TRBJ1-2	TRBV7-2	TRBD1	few	CASSFDRAGYGYTF	TGTGCCAGCAGCTTTGACAGGGCGGGCTATGGCTACACCTTC
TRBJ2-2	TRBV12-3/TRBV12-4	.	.	CASRTGANTGELFF	TGTGCCTCAAGGACGGGGGCTAACACCGGGGAGCTGTTTTTT
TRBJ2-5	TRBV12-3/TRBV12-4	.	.	CASSFALTQETQYF	TGTGCCAGCAGTTTTGCGCTAACCCAAGAGACCCAGTACTTC
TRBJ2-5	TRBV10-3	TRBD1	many	CAISEIGTEGTQYF	TGTGCCATCAGTGAAATAGGGACAGAAGGGACCCAGTACTTC
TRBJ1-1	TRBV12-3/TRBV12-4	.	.	CASTNAPGINTEAFF	TGTGCCAGCACCAATGCCCCCGGGATTAACACTGAAGCTTTCTTT
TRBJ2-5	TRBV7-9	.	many	CASSSAGRETQYF	TGTGCCAGCAGCTCAGCAGGCCGGGAGACCCAGTACTTC
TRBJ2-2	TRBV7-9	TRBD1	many	CASSSRLGGQVSSSMRELFF	TGTGCCAGCAGCTCTCGGCTCGGGGGACAGGTTTCTTCTAGTATGCGGGAGCTGTTTTTT
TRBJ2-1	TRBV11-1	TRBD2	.	CASSLTSGVAGRYEQFF	TGTGCCAGCAGCTTAACAAGCGGAGTAGCGGGAAGGTATGAGCAGTTCTTC
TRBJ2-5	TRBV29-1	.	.	CSAVKGPRRETQYF	TGCAGCGCCGTAAAGGGACCAAGGCGGGAGACCCAGTACTTC
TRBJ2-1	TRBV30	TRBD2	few	CAWSSPERGVRNEQFF	TGTGCCTGGAGTAGTCCGGAGCGGGGGGTCAGGAATGAGCAGTTCTTC
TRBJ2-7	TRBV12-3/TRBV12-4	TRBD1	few	CASSSDRGRYEQYF	TGTGCCAGCAGTTCCGACAGGGGGCGCTACGAGCAGTACTTC
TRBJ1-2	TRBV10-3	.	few	CAISEAGSGYTF	TGTGCCATCAGTGAGGCAGGGAGTGGCTACACCTTC
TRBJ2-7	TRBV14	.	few	CASSQTPGQTLHEQYF	TGTGCCAGCAGCCAAACCCCGGGACAAACGCTCCACGAGCAGTACTTC
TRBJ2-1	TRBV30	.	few	CAWSVRIEQFF	TGTGCCTGGAGTGTTAGGATTGAGCAGTTCTTC
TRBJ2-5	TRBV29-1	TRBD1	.	CSIQRQGIHQETQYF	TGCAGCATCCAAAGACAGGGGATACACCAAGAGACCCAGTACTTC
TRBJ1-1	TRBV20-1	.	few	CSARAAGLNTEAFF	TGCAGTGCTAGAGCTGCAGGGTTGAACACTGAAGCTTTCTTT
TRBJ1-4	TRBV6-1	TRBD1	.	CASSEADRGSGEKLFF	TGTGCCAGCAGTGAAGCGGACAGGGGGTCTGGCGAAAAACTGTTTTTT
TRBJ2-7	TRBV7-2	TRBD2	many	CASSAARGGLVYEQYF	TGTGCCAGCAGCGCCGCCCGGGGGGGTCTCGTTTACGAGCAGTACTTC
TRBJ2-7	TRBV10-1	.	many	CASSEVSAAYLYEQYF	TGCGCCAGCAGTGAGGTGTCGGCGGCATACCTCTACGAGCAGTACTTC
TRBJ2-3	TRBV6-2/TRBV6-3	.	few	CASSPGSFAGTQYF	TGTGCCAGCAGTCCCGGGAGTTTCGCGGGTACGCAGTATTTT
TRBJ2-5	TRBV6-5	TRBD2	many	CASRQGLVETQYF	TGTGCCAGCAGGCAAGGACTAGTCGAGACCCAGTACTTC
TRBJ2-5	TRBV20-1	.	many	CSAKGGQETQYF	TGCAGTGCTAAGGGGGGGCAAGAGACCCAGTACTTC
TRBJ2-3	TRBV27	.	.	CASSRSGTVGYTQYF	TGTGCCAGCAGCCGGTCCGGGACTGTAGGATATACGCAGTATTTT